This T cell receptor beta chain was obtained from a study of blood T cells in healthy people across ages. General study findings and limits: Aged donors had fewer naive CD4+ cells and lower diversity than long-lived donors. Unknown CMV status may confound age-related changes in expanded clones. Measured against age, TCR beta diversity per million T cells decreased in a roughly linear manner. Calculation of diversity from one million T cells yielded estimates considered to be underestimates.

With V trimmed by 3 bases and J by 6 bases, 4 bases remained unmatched. In germline, CDR1 is MGHRA, CDR2 YSYEKL. The CDR3 covers 13 residues. Sample-barcoded 5' priming and a J-beta primer mix drove a second PCR of roughly 6 to 12 cycles. TCRdb fed the 5' RACE reads into MiXCR, producing one record per CDR3 protein. Of about 1.4 million distinct CDR3 sequences in the sample, around 59% were seen once. Comment on this clonotype: Its target is unknown.

The V and J genes are TRBV4-1 and TRBJ1-2; TRBD1 aligns across 7 bases. The sample taken for sequencing was blood. The receptor was isolated from a man aged 18 to 35 in good health. Here the CDR3 DNA reads TGCGCCAGCAGCCATGACAGGGAGAATGGCTACACCTTC. It specifies CASSHDRENGYTF.